The clone carrying this TCR beta chain has just a few counts. Antigen specificity is unknown. This sample was included in a study of blood T cells in healthy people across ages. CDR1 and CDR2 (germline): DFQATT, SNEGSKA (reference sequence). V was shortened by 5 bases and J by 1 base, with 14 bases between the two germline ends. CDR3 length: 14 amino acids. Study-wide findings and caveats: Any conclusive comparison of naive versus antigen-experienced cells was prevented by using unsorted PBMCs. Naive T cell percentage showed a strong correlation with the diversity of TCR beta. Roughly linear age-related decline in beta diversity appeared, significant by age approximately 40.

A J-beta primer mix and a sample-barcoded 5' primer were used in a second PCR of roughly 7 to 12 cycles. TCRdb recomputed calls from the 5' RACE reads with MiXCR, one row per CDR3 protein. The sample has about 1,800,000 distinct CDR3 sequences, roughly 28% seen once. The genes are TRBV20-1 and TRBJ1-1; TRBD1 might be the D (5 bases). The sample consisted of blood. The sequence derives from a woman younger than 45 in good health. CDR3 coding DNA: TGCAGTGCTCCCCCCGCAGGGAAGAACACTGAAGCTTTCTTT. It specifies CSAPPAGKNTEAFF.